One and the same sample provided the 12 T cell receptor beta chains below, sequenced in a study of blood T cell repertoires in COVID-19. Here immunoSEQ multiplex PCR was the method, and the copy in TCRdb shows in-frame clones only, minus some. The sample shows around 130,000 clones, 70% to 80% of them seen only once. The sequencing sample was made of peripheral blood. Receptor source: a human donor in a cohort sampled during active COVID-19.

V and J are TRBV19 and TRBJ1-2; possibly TRBD1 for D (5 bases). The CDR3 runs 16 residues. Germline V gene lookup returns CDR1 LNHDA and CDR2 SQIVND (reference sequence). The V end lost 2 bases, the J end lost 6 bases, and 19 bases lay between the germline ends. In nucleotides, the CDR3 is TGTGCCAGTAGTATAAGCCTTGACAGAGCAATTAATGGCTACACCTTC. It is translated as CASSISLDRAINGYTF.

This chain joins TRBV7-2 and TRBJ1-1; D is uncertain. CDR3 length equals 17 residues. Germline CDR1 and CDR2: SGHTA and FQGNSA. The ends were cut back, 5 bases at V and 0 bases at J, with 19 bases in the middle. The CDR3 reads CASSLVGGLAMNTEAFF. Here the CDR3 DNA reads TGTGCCAGCAGCCTCGTCGGCGGCCTCGCGATGAACACTGAAGCTTTCTTT.

V gene TRBV6-2 or TRBV6-3 combines with J gene TRBJ2-7, with D possibly TRBD2 on 5 matching bases. V was pared by 2 bases and J by 1 base, with 12 bases between. The CDR3 spans 15 residues. Germline assignment: CDR1 MNHEY and CDR2 SVGEGT. This CDR3 is CASSYVGVPSYEQYF. CDR3 DNA: TGTGCCAGCAGTTACGTGGGAGTACCGTCCTACGAGCAGTACTTC.

The rearrangement joins TRBV27 to TRBJ2-7; TRBD1 aligns across 9 bases. Germline V gene lookup returns CDR1 MNHEY and CDR2 SMNVEV (reference sequence). Trimming cost V 2 bases and J 2 bases; bases outside gene matches: 7. The CDR3 spans 16 residues. The CDR3 here is CASSLVGQGLTYEQYF. CDR3 sequence (DNA): TGTGCCAGCAGTTTAGTGGGACAGGGCCTAACCTACGAGCAGTACTTC.

V usage is TRBV19 and J usage is TRBJ1-4, with 7 nucleotides matching TRBD1. J was trimmed by 4 bases and V by 6 bases; bases with no gene match: 5. Germline V gives CDR1 LNHDA, CDR2 SQIVND (reference sequence). This CDR3 spans 14 amino acids. As DNA, the CDR3 is TGTGCCAGTAGCGCGGGACAGCGTAATGAAAAACTGTTTTTT. Translated: CASSAGQRNEKLFF. The variable domain in full, with the rest retrieved from reference TRBV19 and TRBJ1-4, is DGGITQSPKYLFRKEGQNVTLSCEQNLNHDAMYWYRQDPGQGLRLIYYSQIVNDFQKGDIAEGYSVSREKKESFPLTVTSAQKNPTAFYLCASSAGQRNEKLFFGSGTQLSVL.

The chain carries TRBV6-5 and TRBJ1-4, with 7 bases matching TRBD1. The junction had 9 bases not matched to a gene; V was cut back by 6 bases and J by 5 bases. Per germline, CDR1 MNHEY and CDR2 SVGAGI. The length of the CDR3 is 15 residues. CDR3 in amino acids: CASRPQTGPNEKLFF. The DNA for the CDR3 is TGTGCCAGCAGACCCCAGACAGGGCCAAATGAAAAACTGTTTTTT.

The chain couples TRBV2 to TRBJ1-3; D not certain. Germline assignment: CDR1 SNHLY and CDR2 FYNNEI. There are 11 residues in the CDR3. Trimming removed 3 bases from V and 6 bases from J, with 3 bases in between. CDR3 in amino acids: CASSDQNTIYF. As DNA, the CDR3 is TGTGCCAGCAGTGATCAAAACACCATATATTTT.

J is TRBJ2-7 and V is TRBV29-1, with 10 bases that match TRBD1. This CDR3 spans 13 amino acids. J gave up 3 bases and V 3 bases, and 2 bases lay outside the gene matches. Germline CDR1 reads SQVTM; CDR2 reads ANQGSEA. CDR3 in amino acids: CSVDGTGDYEQYF. The CDR3 DNA is TGCAGCGTTGATGGGACAGGGGACTACGAGCAGTACTTC.

The chain joins TRBV11-3 to TRBJ1-2; no clear D gene. The germline V gene has CDR1 SGHNT and CDR2 YENEEA. CDR3 length equals 14 residues. V dropped 5 bases and J dropped 2 bases, with 12 bases sitting between them. The CDR3 protein is CASSPWRQNYGYTF. CDR3 bases: TGTGCCAGCAGCCCCTGGAGGCAAAACTATGGCTACACCTTC.

V usage is TRBV6-5 and J usage is TRBJ1-4, with 11 bases aligning to TRBD1. Germline V gene lookup returns CDR1 MNHEY and CDR2 SVGAGI. The CDR3 totals 15 residues. V lost 5 bases to trimming and J lost 7 bases; unmatched junction nucleotides: 6. In DNA, the CDR3 is TGTGCCAGCAGTCCGCGGACAGGGGGCGGTGAAAAACTGTTTTTT. It codes for CASSPRTGGGEKLFF.

CDR3 loop: CASSPIQGTILRGYTF. CDR3 sequence (DNA): TGTGCCAGCAGCCCCATCCAGGGAACGATTCTGCGGGGCTACACCTTC. This rearrangement joins TRBV5-4 to TRBJ1-2; D possibly corresponds to TRBD1 (5 bases). The CDR3 is made up of 16 amino acids. Germline loops: CDR1 SGHNT, CDR2 YYREEE (reference sequence). The V end lost 4 bases, the J end lost 8 bases, and 24 bases lay between the germline ends.

This chain connects TRBV7-2 to TRBJ2-7, with 10 bases identical to TRBD2. The germline V gene encodes CDR1 SGHTA and CDR2 FQGNSA. The CDR3 length is 15 residues. The V gene end was trimmed by 5 bases and the J gene end by 3 bases; junction bases not matched to a gene: 7. CDR3 residues: CASSQVAGGLYEQYF. The CDR3 coding sequence is TGTGCCAGCAGCCAAGTAGCGGGGGGACTCTACGAGCAGTACTTC.